The 20 T cell receptor beta chains listed next were all sequenced from one sample in a study of pediatric ulcerative colitis (dated 2019 in TCRdb). Library preparation was by the immunoSEQ multiplex PCR assay. TCRdb carries this immuneACCESS record with in-frame sequences only. Its versions omit some clonotypes, under half of them owing to an unresolved V gene in the studies checked, with the rest unexplained. This sample is represented by fewer than 13,000 clones; roughly 82% of them were singletons. The ten biggest clones cover less than 5% of the sample. During colonoscopy, one to two rectal pinch biopsies were obtained for research purposes. Material for sequencing was gut tissue. These receptor sequences come from a girl aged 10-17 years who was a control in a study of pediatric ulcerative colitis.

J is TRBJ2-5 and V is TRBV5-4; 11 nucleotides line up with TRBD2. There are 20 residues in the CDR3. The J segment lost 5 bases and the V segment lost 4 bases, leaving 22 bases of the junction unmatched. CDR1 and CDR2 (germline): SGHNT, YYREEE (reference sequence). For the CDR3, the DNA is TGTGCCAGCAGCAATTGGGGTTCCGGGACTAGCGGACAAAGGGCGGAGACCCAGTACTTC. Its protein product is CASSNWGSGTSGQRAETQYF.

V is TRBV28 and J is TRBJ2-1, with D unresolved. Germline CDR1 reads MDHEN; CDR2 reads SYDVKM. V was cut by 4 bases and J by 0 bases, with 10 bases left in between. The CDR3 has 15 residues. The CDR3 nucleotides read TGTGCCAGCAGTTATGGGATCAGCTCCTACAATGAGCAGTTCTTC. The encoded protein is CASSYGISSYNEQFF.

This clone has just a few counts. The J gene is TRBJ2-7, the V gene TRBV11-2, with TRBD2 matching 13 bases. Trimming cost V 1 base and J 4 bases; bases outside gene matches: 13. CDR3 length equals 19 residues. CDR1 is SGHAT, CDR2 FQNNGV, per germline. CDR3 DNA sequence: TGTGCCAGCAGCTTAGTAGGACTAGCGGGAGCGGGACGAGGTTACGAGCAGTACTTC. It specifies CASSLVGLAGAGRGYEQYF.

V is TRBV10-3 and J is TRBJ2-1, with 9 positions matching TRBD2. Germline-derived CDR1 and CDR2 are ENHRY and SYGVKD. The CDR3 has 13 residues. The CDR3 bases are TGTGCTGTGGGGCGGGAGGGATCCAATGAGCAGTTCTTC. Translation gives CAVGREGSNEQFF.

V gene TRBV28 combines with J gene TRBJ2-3, with D uncertain. The CDR3 is made up of 14 amino acids. Germline CDR1 MDHEN, CDR2 SYDVKM. Trimming shortened V by 5 bases and J by 6 bases, and 15 bases separated the two germline ends. Written as DNA, the CDR3 is TGTGCCAGCAGTCAAAGGACCGGGCGGGATACGCAGTATTTT. This encodes CASSQRTGRDTQYF.

The rearrangement links TRBV20-1 to TRBJ1-2; D call uncertain. The CDR3 is 10 amino acids. Germline CDR1 and CDR2: DFQATT and SNEGSKA (reference sequence). V was trimmed by 1 base and J by 12 bases, leaving 9 bases between them. The CDR3 sequence: CSARGYRDTF. In DNA, the CDR3 is TGCAGTGCTAGAGGGTATCGCGACACCTTC.

The genes are TRBV4-1 and TRBJ2-3, with D maybe TRBD1 (6 bases). There are 16 residues in the CDR3. Germline CDR1 is MGHRA and CDR2 is YSYEKL. Trimming stripped 0 bases from V and 0 bases from J, with 10 bases between. For the CDR3, the DNA is TGCGCCAGCAGCCAAGACTGGACAGCTAGCACAGATACGCAGTATTTT. Its protein is CASSQDWTASTDTQYF.

This clone was detected only a few times. The CDR3: CASRQGATDTQYF. CDR3 bases: TGCGCCAGCAGACAGGGGGCCACAGATACGCAGTATTTT. The chain employs TRBV10-1 and TRBJ2-3, with 9 nucleotides matching TRBD1. Germline CDR1 WNHNN, CDR2 SYGVQD (reference sequence). The CDR3 extends over 13 amino acids. Trimming took 6 bases from V and 2 from J; bases not matched to a gene: 0.

The chain carries TRBV5-6 and TRBJ1-2; perhaps TRBD1 as D (5 bases). V dropped 0 bases and J dropped 5 bases, with 17 bases sitting between them. The germline V gene encodes CDR1 SGHDT and CDR2 YYEEEE. The CDR3 is 16 amino acids. The CDR3 nucleotides are TGTGCCAGCAGCTTGGTAGTTAGGCAGGGAGGGTATGGCTACACCTTC. Encoded protein: CASSLVVRQGGYGYTF.

Worth noting for this clone: One end of the junction is discordant with germline, which a read error may explain. The chain couples TRBV7-7 to TRBJ2-2, with D possibly being TRBD2 (5 bases). CDR1 SSHAT and CDR2 FNYEAQ come from the germline V gene (reference sequence). The CDR3 is 14 amino acids. CDR3 nucleotides: TGTGCTAGCAGCGGTATCAGTCGTGCCGGGGAGCTGTTTTTT. Translating gives CASSGISRAGELFF. The variable domain in full, with the rest retrieved from reference TRBV7-7 and TRBJ2-2, is GAGVSQSPRYKVTKRGQDVTLRCDPISSHATLYWYQQALGQGPEFLTYFNYEAQPDKSGLPSDRFSAERPEGSISTLTIQRTEQRDSAMYRCASSGISRAGELFFGEGSRLTVL.

This rearrangement joins TRBV27 to TRBJ1-2, with D possibly matching TRBD1 (5 bases). From germline, CDR1 is MNHEY and CDR2 SMNVEV (reference sequence). Trimming left V 5 bases short and J 4 bases short, with 14 bases between. The CDR3 is made up of 14 amino acids. The CDR3 loop reads CASSLSGPPYGYTF. The CDR3 DNA is TGTGCCAGCAGTCTTTCGGGGCCCCCCTATGGCTACACCTTC.

The V gene is TRBV27, the J gene TRBJ2-7; 9 bases line up with TRBD2. Trimming took 0 bases from V and 5 from J; bases not matched to a gene: 8. The CDR3 spans 16 residues. Germline V lookup: CDR1 MNHEY, CDR2 SMNVEV (reference sequence). CDR3 in amino acids: CASSLSRGSGSDEQYF. As DNA, the CDR3 is TGTGCCAGCAGTTTATCACGAGGTAGCGGGAGTGACGAGCAGTACTTC.

This rearrangement joins TRBV19 to TRBJ2-7; D gene ambiguous. The V gene lost 5 bases and the J gene lost 4 bases, with 9 bases spanning the gap. CDR1 and CDR2 (germline): LNHDA, SQIVND (reference sequence). The CDR3 covers 12 residues. The CDR3 spells CASSPRPYEQYF. The CDR3 coding sequence is TGTGCCAGTAGTCCTCGACCTTACGAGCAGTACTTC.

The J gene is TRBJ2-3, the V gene TRBV6-1; D perhaps matches TRBD2 (6 bases). This CDR3 has 14 amino acids. Germline assignment: CDR1 MNHNS and CDR2 SASEGT. The ends were cut back, 4 bases at V and 4 bases at J, with 12 bases in the middle. In DNA form, the CDR3 reads TGTGCCAGCAGTGGACAGTCGGGGGCAGATACGCAGTATTTT. The encoded protein is CASSGQSGADTQYF.

There are a few counts of this clone. The V and J genes are TRBV25-1 and TRBJ2-1; 7 positions agree with TRBD2. This CDR3 has 16 amino acids. J was trimmed by 9 bases and V by 4 bases; bases with no gene match: 15. Germline loops: CDR1 MGHDK, CDR2 SYGVNS. The chain's CDR3 is CASSAGGGRLNGEQFF. The CDR3 DNA follows: TGTGCCAGCAGTGCGGGGGGAGGGCGCCTTAACGGTGAGCAGTTCTTC.

This clone was seen a handful of times. This chain joins TRBV19 and TRBJ1-4; D unresolved. This CDR3 has 14 amino acids. CDR1 and CDR2 (germline): LNHDA, SQIVND (reference sequence). V was trimmed by 5 bases and J by 7 bases, leaving 14 bases between them. The CDR3 bases are TGTGCCAGTAGTCGTACTTCGCAGACTGAAAAACTGTTTTTT. It codes for CASSRTSQTEKLFF.

V gene TRBV6-5 combines with J gene TRBJ2-1; weak D call: TRBD2 (6 bases). Deletions cut 8 bases from V and 8 bases from J, with 19 bases between. Germline lookup yields CDR1 MNHEY and CDR2 SVGAGI. The CDR3 covers 14 residues. As DNA, the CDR3 is TGTGCCAGCTGGCGGGGTCACCGCAGCGATGAGCAGTTCTTC. This sequence encodes CASWRGHRSDEQFF.

The rearrangement uses TRBV4-1 and TRBJ1-1, with D possibly being TRBD1 (5 bases). Germline V lookup: CDR1 MGHRA, CDR2 YSYEKL. The CDR3 runs 16 residues. V lost 3 bases to trimming and J lost 4 bases, with 18 bases between them. This CDR3 is CASSHEGVRRRTEAFF. The CDR3 DNA reads as TGCGCCAGCAGCCATGAAGGGGTCCGGCGGCGCACTGAAGCTTTCTTT.

The sample holds one count of this clone. The V gene is TRBV11-2, the J gene TRBJ1-4; D might be TRBD1 (5 bases). CDR1 is SGHAT and CDR2 is FQNNGV in the germline V gene. V was pared by 2 bases and J by 5 bases, with 9 bases between. The CDR3 sequence is 14 residues long. As DNA, the CDR3 is TGTGCCAGCAGCTTACGAGGGGACAATGAAAAACTGTTTTTT. Translating gives CASSLRGDNEKLFF.

The chain has TRBV10-1 and TRBJ2-1; 8 bases match TRBD2. Trimming at V came to 4 bases and at J to 0 bases, leaving 5 bases not matched to a gene. This CDR3 is built from 16 residues. Germline CDR1 and CDR2: WNHNN and SYGVQD (reference sequence). The CDR3 sequence is CASSVVAGSSYNEQFF. The CDR3 DNA sequence: TGCGCCAGCAGTGTGGTAGCGGGGAGCTCCTACAATGAGCAGTTCTTC.